The T cell receptor (beta chain) under discussion was sequenced for a study of T-cell memory formation after mild COVID-19. Study overall: Clusters of TCRs were largely donor specific.

Overall study results and limits: Pre-infection memory harbored some responding clones, suggesting cross-reactive memory joined. Of the contracting clones, CD4+ ones lay mainly in CM and EM, and CD8+ ones in EMRA. CD4/CD8 balance held among clones contracting day 15 to 85, and later expanders leaned CD4+.

The CDR3 consists of 12 residues. Germline V gives CDR1 SGHAT, CDR2 FQNNGV. On this clonotype: As yet, its antigen is unknown. A junction boundary mismatches the germline segment, possibly from a read error.

In TCRdb, the 5' RACE reads were re-called with MiXCR into one record per CDR3 protein. Of roughly 260,000 distinct CDR3 sequences detected, over 15% appear once; the ten largest clones hold 3.5% to 4%. The sequence derives from a man aged 18 to 29 who had mild COVID-19 (a few samples of this study predate the infection). Cell type and time point are not known. The specimen sequenced was PBMCs or a T cell subset sorted from them (not recorded which). V and J are TRBV11-2 and TRBJ1-2; D gene uncertain. CDR3 in DNA: TGTGCCAGCAGCCCGTCTAAGTATGGCTACACCTTC. The encoded protein is CASSPSKYGYTF.